These 24 T cell receptor beta chains were sequenced from one sample in a study of post-analysis software for immune sequencing data. These receptors' antigens are unknown. Study observations and caveats: Among 5 or 6 TRBV segments more frequent in patients than controls were TRBV5-6, TRBV5-1 and TRBV20-1.

Included in the TCR beta cDNA libraries were unique molecular identifiers. TCRdb processed the PCR reads anew with MiXCR; each CDR3 protein has one entry. The sample lists 750,000 to 950,000 distinct CDR3 sequences, around 50% seen once, with about 4.5% in the top ten. The sequenced sample consisted of blood. The receptors were sampled from a girl between 5 and 17 years old with multiple sclerosis.

The chain recombines TRBV29-1 with TRBJ1-1; D is unresolved. Trimming shortened V by 1 base and J by 0 bases, and 9 bases separated the two germline ends. CDR1 is SQVTM and CDR2 is ANQGSEA in the germline V gene. There are 14 residues in the CDR3. CDR3 in DNA: TGCAGCGTTGAAGGAGTACAGCTGAACACTGAAGCTTTCTTT. Protein product: CSVEGVQLNTEAFF.

The V gene is TRBV29-1, the J gene TRBJ1-1, with D unresolved. The V end lost 8 bases, the J end lost 0 bases, and 7 bases lay between the germline ends. Germline V gene lookup returns CDR1 SQVTM and CDR2 ANQGSEA. This CDR3 is built from 11 residues. The CDR3 sequence is CSTGMNTEAFF. The CDR3, as DNA: TGCAGCACGGGAATGAACACTGAAGCTTTCTTT.

V is TRBV12-3 or TRBV12-4 and J is TRBJ1-6; TRBD1 might be the D (5 bases). The CDR3 runs to 15 residues. Trimming took 5 bases from V and 3 from J, leaving 11 bases between them. Here the CDR3 reads CASSLGHDYNSPLHF. The CDR3 DNA reads TGTGCCAGCAGTCTCGGACACGACTATAATTCACCCCTCCACTTT.

The chain combines TRBV25-1 with TRBJ2-7; no firm D call. V gave up 4 bases and J gave up 2 bases, with 21 bases separating them. The CDR3 length is 17 residues. Germline CDR1 MGHDK, CDR2 SYGVNS. In nucleotides, the CDR3 is TGTGCCAGCAGTGCAGACCACCGGGCCAAACCTGCCTACGAGCAGTACTTC. Protein: CASSADHRAKPAYEQYF.

This chain connects TRBV12-3 or TRBV12-4 to TRBJ1-2; 7 nucleotides line up with TRBD1. The CDR3 totals 14 residues. J lost 6 bases, V lost 2 bases, and 6 bases had no gene match. The CDR3: CASSLLTGANGYTF. The CDR3 DNA sequence: TGTGCCAGCAGTTTATTAACAGGGGCAAATGGCTACACCTTC.

The DNA of the CDR3 is TGCAGTGCTAGAGGGGGCGGGGGACACACGGATACGCAGTATTTT. Protein: CSARGGGGHTDTQYF. The chain joins TRBV20-1 to TRBJ2-3; D might be TRBD2 (7 bases). Trimming took off 1 base at V and 6 bases at J, with 17 bases between the two ends. There are 15 residues in the CDR3. Germline V gene lookup returns CDR1 DFQATT and CDR2 SNEGSKA (reference sequence).

V gene TRBV4-1 combines with J gene TRBJ2-1; D uncertain. V was shortened by 3 bases and J by 15 bases, with 12 bases between the two germline ends. CDR3 size: 11 residues. In germline, CDR1 is MGHRA, CDR2 YSYEKL. The CDR3 spells CASSHIGRSFF. The CDR3 DNA reads as TGCGCCAGCAGCCATATTGGGCGCTCGTTCTTC.

The chain recombines TRBV4-1 with TRBJ1-5; D remains unclear. CDR3 length equals 16 residues. Germline V gene sequence: CDR1 MGHRA, CDR2 YSYEKL. V was clipped by 0 bases and J by 4 bases, with 13 bases between them. CDR3 protein: CASSQDSALFNQPQHF. CDR3 sequence (DNA): TGCGCCAGCAGCCAAGATTCGGCTTTGTTTAATCAGCCCCAGCATTTT.

The chain employs TRBV12-3 or TRBV12-4 and TRBJ2-7; the D call may be TRBD1 or TRBD2 (5 bases each). This CDR3 is 14 amino acids long. Trimming took 5 bases from V and 6 from J, leaving 17 bases between them. This CDR3 is CASSSFGGMGEQYF. Written as DNA, the CDR3 is TGTGCCAGCAGTAGCTTTGGGGGAATGGGCGAGCAGTACTTC.

This clonotype has a handful of counts. The chain carries TRBV6-6 and TRBJ2-4, with 7 bases aligning to TRBD1. The CDR3 runs 14 residues. V shed 5 bases and J 3 bases; nucleotides not matched to a gene: 4. The germline V gene encodes CDR1 MNHNY and CDR2 SVGAGI (reference sequence). In nucleotides, the CDR3 is TGTGCCAGCAGTCGACAGGGCGTCAAAAACATTCAGTACTTC. This codes for CASSRQGVKNIQYF.

V gene TRBV4-2 combines with J gene TRBJ2-4; 8 positions match TRBD1. The J call is doubtful: the DNA matches TRBJ2-7 better. The V gene's germline CDR1 is LGHNA and CDR2 YNFKEQ. There are 15 residues in the CDR3. The CDR3 DNA follows: TGTGCCAGCAGCCCCCAACAGGGGGATCACTACGAGCAGTACTTC. Protein: CASSPQQGDHYEQYF.

The rearrangement links TRBV29-1 to TRBJ2-3; TRBD1 aligns across 7 bases. Germline V CDR1 and CDR2: SQVTM, ANQGSEA. The CDR3 loop spans 15 amino acids. Trimming at V came to 7 bases and at J to 5 bases, leaving 15 bases not matched to a gene. CDR3 sequence (DNA): TGCAGCGCCAAAGCCCGACAGGGTGTTCAAGATACGCAGTATTTT. It yields the protein CSAKARQGVQDTQYF.

This clonotype was detected a few times. The genes are TRBV12-3 or TRBV12-4 and TRBJ2-5; 7 bases match TRBD1. Trimming cost V 6 bases and J 1 base; bases outside gene matches: 5. This CDR3 contains 14 residues. This chain's CDR3 is CASRDTGAQETQYF. Here the CDR3 DNA reads TGTGCCAGCAGGGATACAGGGGCCCAAGAGACCCAGTACTTC.

The J gene is TRBJ2-7, the V gene TRBV5-1; 10 positions agree with TRBD1. Germline CDR1 is SGHRS and CDR2 is YFSETQ. V dropped 0 bases and J dropped 2; count of bases not matched to a gene: 2. This CDR3 comprises 15 residues. For the CDR3, the DNA is TGCGCCAGCAGCTTGGCGGGACAGGGGACCTACGAGCAGTACTTC. This gives the protein CASSLAGQGTYEQYF.

This chain connects TRBV7-2 to TRBJ2-3; D may be TRBD2 (6 bases). Germline-derived CDR1 and CDR2 are SGHTA and FQGNSA. V dropped 0 bases and J dropped 2 bases, with 12 bases sitting between them. The CDR3 extends over 16 amino acids. The CDR3 sequence is CASSLAAGPYTDTQYF. As DNA, the CDR3 is TGTGCCAGCAGCTTAGCGGCGGGGCCTTACACAGATACGCAGTATTTT.

The chain is built from TRBV5-1 and TRBJ2-5, with a weak D call TRBD1 (6 bases). The J call may be wrong; the DNA end is better matched by TRBJ2-7. The CDR3 has 15 residues. Germline CDR1 and CDR2: SGHRS and YFSETQ. The CDR3 nucleotides read TGCGCCAGCAGCTTGAACCAACAGGGAATTTACGAGCAGTACTTC. Residues: CASSLNQQGIYEQYF.

Details on this clonotype: An end of the junction differs from the germline gene, which may be a read error. The chain recombines TRBV15 with TRBJ2-7; D is uncertain. CDR1 and CDR2 (germline): LNHNV, YYDKDF (reference sequence). The CDR3 is made up of 14 amino acids. This chain's CDR3 is CAISSHQGIGEQYF. For the CDR3, the DNA is TGTGCCATCAGCAGCCACCAAGGCATAGGCGAGCAGTACTTC.

This chain joins TRBV11-2 and TRBJ2-4; 9 bases are a match to TRBD2. The J call may not be correct, given that the DNA end is closer to TRBJ2-7. The CDR3 covers 18 residues. The germline V gene has CDR1 SGHAT and CDR2 FQNNGV. This CDR3 reads CASSLGGSSGRIAREQYF. DNA for the CDR3: TGTGCCAGCAGCTTAGGGGGGTCAAGCGGGAGGATCGCTCGCGAGCAGTACTTC.

In DNA form, the CDR3 reads TGCAGCGTTGGGGGACAGATTAAACTCACTGAAGCTTTCTTT. Its translation is CSVGGQIKLTEAFF. The rearrangement links TRBV29-1 to TRBJ1-1, with 7 bases lining up with TRBD1. Germline V CDR1 and CDR2: SQVTM, ANQGSEA. Trimming took 4 bases from V and 4 from J; bases not matched to a gene: 9. CDR3 length: 14 residues.

This clonotype was observed at least ten times. This chain joins TRBV9 and TRBJ2-1; 7 nucleotides align to TRBD1. Germline CDR1 and CDR2: SGDLS and YYNGEE. With 4 bases clipped from V and 7 bases from J, the junction kept 11 bases outside the gene matches. CDR3 length: 15 residues. Here the CDR3 reads CASSPRDSLRNEQFF. DNA of the CDR3: TGTGCCAGCAGCCCCCGGGACAGTCTGAGGAATGAGCAGTTCTTC.

The chain carries TRBV5-1 and TRBJ2-4; 9 positions agree with TRBD1. The J call may be in error: the DNA end matches TRBJ2-7 better. The CDR3 length is 14 residues. Germline values: CDR1 SGHRS, CDR2 YFSETQ. CDR3 protein: CASGGQGRTYEQYF. The CDR3 DNA sequence: TGCGCCAGCGGGGGACAGGGTAGGACCTACGAGCAGTACTTC.

The genes are TRBV5-1 and TRBJ2-4; D may correspond to TRBD1 or TRBD2 (5 bases each). Germline values: CDR1 SGHRS, CDR2 YFSETQ. The CDR3 contains 14 residues. V was cut by 4 bases and J by 5 bases, with 13 bases left in between. The CDR3 region has the DNA TGCGCCAGCAGCGCCGATCCGGGACAAAACATTCAGTACTTC. Translating gives CASSADPGQNIQYF.

This clonotype was found a few times. The chain is built from TRBV7-2 and TRBJ2-6; D not resolved. CDR1 and CDR2 from the germline V gene are SGHTA and FQGNSA. V was shortened by 0 bases and J by 5 bases, with 11 bases between the two germline ends. There are 16 residues in the CDR3. This chain's CDR3 is CASSLAPSRRANVLTF. CDR3 in DNA: TGTGCCAGCAGCTTAGCCCCCAGTAGACGGGCCAACGTCCTGACTTTC.

This clonotype was counted a single time. The V and J genes are TRBV12-3 or TRBV12-4 and TRBJ2-5; 8 bases agree with TRBD1. CDR3 length: 14 residues. The V segment lost 3 bases and the J segment 4 bases; nucleotides outside the gene matches: 4. CDR3 amino acids: CASSFSTGGETQYF. CDR3 in DNA: TGTGCCAGCAGTTTCAGTACAGGGGGAGAGACCCAGTACTTC.